The 9 T cell receptor beta chains reported below all come from one sample, sequenced in a study of metastatic and nonmetastatic thyroid tumors. Thyroid surgery took place with no prior treatment in any patient. Using MiXCR, TCRdb reanalyzed the PCR reads. The table has 45,000 to 50,000 clones, approximately 20% seen once. Sequencing used blood. Every receptor here comes from a male donor with papillary thyroid cancer or a benign thyroid nodule (not recorded which). Some clones in this sample may be carry-over from other donors' samples.

The chain couples TRBV6-4 to TRBJ2-7; 9 bases agree with TRBD1. The CDR3 is made up of 13 amino acids. Per the germline V gene, CDR1 is MRHNA and CDR2 is SNTAGT. The trim removed 5 bases at V and 9 bases at J, leaving 8 bases unmatched. The CDR3 region has the DNA TGTGCCAGCAGTTCTACAGGGGGCGCCGGGCAGTACTTC. Translation gives CASSSTGGAGQYF.

The table lists this clone with many counts. The chain joins TRBV7-9 to TRBJ2-1; the D gene is possibly TRBD1 (6 bases). The CDR3 consists of 15 residues. Per the germline V gene, CDR1 is SEHNR and CDR2 is FQNEAQ (reference sequence). Between the trimmed V and J ends, which lost 5 bases and 6 bases, there was a span of 17 bases. The CDR3 coding sequence is TGTGCCAGCAGCGTCCACAGGGTTAGGGGCAATGAGCAGTTCTTC. Protein sequence: CASSVHRVRGNEQFF.

The genes are TRBV24-1 and TRBJ2-5, with 8 bases aligning to TRBD1. Trimming at V came to 8 bases and at J to 4 bases, leaving 5 bases not matched to a gene. There are 13 residues in the CDR3. The germline V gene has CDR1 KGHDR and CDR2 SFDVKD. In DNA form, the CDR3 reads TGTGCCACCACGACAGGGGCGTTAGAGACCCAGTACTTC. This encodes CATTTGALETQYF.

Note on this clone: This sequence may be a read error, since a much larger clone differs from it by one base. The gene calls are TRBV29-1 and TRBJ2-7; maybe TRBD2 (5 bases). The CDR3 totals 11 residues. V was shortened by 7 bases and J by 12 bases, with 19 bases between the two germline ends. The germline gives CDR1 SQVTM, CDR2 ANQGSEA. DNA of the CDR3: TGCAGCGCGCGAATTTCCGGGAAGGCGTACTTC. This gives the protein CSARISGKAYF.

The V gene is TRBV18, the J gene TRBJ2-2; D not certain. Trimming took 0 bases from V and 7 from J, leaving 9 bases between them. Germline V gives CDR1 KGHSH, CDR2 LQKENI. The CDR3 is 14 amino acids. This CDR3 reads CASSPPVMDGELFF. The CDR3 coding sequence is TGTGCCAGCTCACCACCGGTCATGGACGGGGAGCTGTTTTTT. Full variable domain (remainder filled in from reference TRBV18 and TRBJ2-2): NAGVMQNPRHLVRRRGQEARLRCSPMKGHSHVYWYRQLPEEGLKFMVYLQKENIIDESGMPKERFSAEFPKEGPSILRIQQVVRGDSAAYFCASSPPVMDGELFFGEGSRLTVL.

The sample holds many counts of this clone. V and J are TRBV4-1 and TRBJ1-2; perhaps TRBD1 as D (5 bases). The CDR3 is made up of 14 amino acids. V was cut by 2 bases and J by 4 bases, with 11 bases left in between. Germline CDR1 MGHRA, CDR2 YSYEKL. Here the CDR3 reads CASSQSGRSYGYTF. The CDR3 region has the DNA TGCGCCAGCAGCCAATCGGGACGGAGCTATGGCTACACCTTC.

Only a few counts were recorded for this clone. The chain uses TRBV5-1 and TRBJ1-2; D remains ambiguous. V shed 0 bases and J shed 5 bases, with 8 bases lying between them. Germline lookup yields CDR1 SGHRS and CDR2 YFSETQ. The CDR3 extends over 13 amino acids. In nucleotides, the CDR3 is TGCGCCAGCAGCTTGGCCGTGGATTATGGCTACACCTTC. Its protein is CASSLAVDYGYTF.

V is TRBV20-1 and J is TRBJ2-7; maybe TRBD2 (7 bases). The ends were cut back, 1 base at V and 2 bases at J, with 15 bases in the middle. The CDR3 is made up of 15 amino acids. The germline gives CDR1 DFQATT, CDR2 SNEGSKA (reference sequence). CDR3 residues: CSARVGGAHPYEQYF. The CDR3, as DNA: TGCAGTGCTAGAGTTGGGGGGGCACACCCCTACGAGCAGTACTTC.

The chain's CDR3 is CASSLVTSWQGEQFF. The DNA of the CDR3 is TGTGCCAGCAGCCTCGTGACTAGCTGGCAGGGTGAGCAGTTCTTC. The chain uses TRBV3-1 and TRBJ2-1, with 7 nucleotides matching TRBD2. The CDR3 has 15 residues. Unmatched junction bases numbered 12, after V lost 4 bases and J lost 9 bases. Germline assignment: CDR1 LGHDT and CDR2 YNNKEL (reference sequence).